This T cell receptor beta chain was captured by sequencing in a study of cytomegalovirus exposure and HLA in healthy donors. As for the study in general: From about 179 million T cells, an earlier analysis saw some 120 million unique TCR beta sequences.

Concerning this clone itself: Antigen specificity is unknown.

PCR used 60 Vbeta primers and 13 Jbeta primers. TCRdb keeps only in-frame clones here, not all; method: immunoSEQ multiplex PCR. The table includes around 130,000 clones, roughly 77% detected once. The CDR3 covers 18 residues. Germline loops: CDR1 LNHNV, CDR2 YYDKDF (reference sequence). V lost 2 bases, J lost 6 bases, and 22 bases lay in between. Whole-study results and caveats: A previous analysis found most TCR beta V segments productive roughly 87% or roughly 30% of the time. Some V segments, TRBV6-2 and TRBV6-3 among them, were indistinguishable and were therefore excluded.

This clonotype was obtained from a man aged 30 to 45 in good health and CMV-seronegative. The sample consisted of PBMCs. The chain carries TRBV15 and TRBJ2-2, with a possible D match to TRBD1 (6 bases). The CDR3 DNA reads as TGTGCCACCAGCAGAAAGTACGGGAATCAGGGGTGGGCCGGGGAGCTGTTTTTT. Protein sequence: CATSRKYGNQGWAGELFF.